This passage covers 9 T cell receptor beta chains from one sample sequenced in a study of blood T cell repertoires in COVID-19. TCRdb's copy holds only in-frame clones and misses some; the assay was immunoSEQ multiplex PCR. The sample includes around 140,000 clones, 85% seen only once; the top ten take about 2.6%. The sequenced sample was peripheral blood. All receptors come from a human donor with acute or convalescent COVID-19. The donor label of this sample is uncertain.

The chain joins TRBV24-1 to TRBJ2-3; 8 positions match TRBD1. The CDR3 is made up of 15 amino acids. Germline values: CDR1 KGHDR, CDR2 SFDVKD. J lost 5 bases, V lost 4 bases, and 7 bases had no gene match. Here the CDR3 DNA reads TGTGCCACCAGTGACCCAGGGGGCTATGTAGATACGCAGTATTTT. Its protein is CATSDPGGYVDTQYF.

The chain recombines TRBV10-3 with TRBJ2-7, with TRBD1 matching over 9 bases. CDR3 length: 14 amino acids. CDR1 ENHRY and CDR2 SYGVKD come from the germline V gene. Unmatched junction bases numbered 1, after V lost 2 bases and J lost 2 bases. The CDR3, as DNA: TGTGCCATCAGTGAGGGGACAGGGCCCTACGAGCAGTACGTC. This gives the protein CAISEGTGPYEQYV.

The chain carries TRBV25-1 and TRBJ1-6; 7 bases align to TRBD1. Germline CDR1 and CDR2: MGHDK and SYGVNS. The CDR3 covers 18 residues. V shed 1 base, J shed 4 bases, and the junction held 10 bases outside the gene matches. CDR3 region: CASSESEGGTAYNSPLHF. The CDR3 DNA reads TGTGCCAGCAGTGAATCAGAAGGCGGGACAGCATATAATTCACCCCTCCACTTT. The variable domain in full, with the rest retrieved from reference TRBV25-1 and TRBJ1-6, is EADIYQTPRYLVIGTGKKITLECSQTMGHDKMYWYQQDPGMELHLIHYSYGVNSTEKGDLSSESTVSRIRTEHFPLTLESARPSHTSQYLCASSESEGGTAYNSPLHFGNGTRLTVT.

The V call is TRBV19, the J call TRBJ1-5; 8 nucleotides match TRBD1. CDR3 length: 15 residues. CDR1 LNHDA and CDR2 SQIVND come from the germline V gene (reference sequence). V lost 7 bases and J lost 4; bases outside the gene matches: 9. CDR3 sequence: CASNLGQGRNQPQHF. The CDR3 nucleotides are TGTGCCAGTAATCTAGGACAGGGTAGGAATCAGCCCCAGCATTTT.

This clone was seen a few times. The V gene is TRBV5-4, the J gene TRBJ1-4; 8 bases are shared with TRBD1. CDR1 SGHNT and CDR2 YYREEE come from the germline V gene (reference sequence). The V and J ends lost 4 bases and 5 bases, in that order; junction bases with no gene match: 7. The CDR3 has 15 amino acids. The CDR3 loop is CASSMKGQANEKLFF. In DNA form, the CDR3 reads TGTGCCAGCAGCATGAAGGGACAGGCAAATGAAAAACTGTTTTTT.

The V call is TRBV6-5, the J call TRBJ2-3, with 10 positions matching TRBD2. The trim removed 2 bases at V and 4 bases at J, leaving 6 bases unmatched. The CDR3 loop spans 16 amino acids. From germline, CDR1 is MNHEY and CDR2 SVGAGI. The CDR3 bases are TGTGCCAGCAGTTACACTAGCGGGGATCTGGCAGATACGCAGTATTTT. Its protein is CASSYTSGDLADTQYF.

The chain joins TRBV27 to TRBJ2-7; 10 positions agree with TRBD1. V lost 6 bases to trimming and J lost 1 base; unmatched junction nucleotides: 3. The germline V gene encodes CDR1 MNHEY and CDR2 SMNVEV (reference sequence). The CDR3 is made up of 14 amino acids. The CDR3 is CASSRDRGSYEQYV. Here the CDR3 DNA reads TGTGCCAGCAGCCGGGACAGGGGATCCTACGAGCAGTACGTC.

CDR3 in amino acids: CASSPGQNYEQYF. The CDR3 nucleotides read TGTGCCAGCAGTCCGGGTCAAAACTACGAGCAGTACTTC. The J gene is TRBJ2-7, the V gene TRBV6-2 or TRBV6-3; no clear D gene. The CDR3 is 13 residues long. Germline CDR1 MNHEY, CDR2 SVGEGT. The V gene lost 5 bases and the J gene lost 3 bases, with 11 bases spanning the gap.

The CDR3 DNA follows: TGTGCCAGCAGTGAATACAGGGGATCCACCGGGGAGCTGTTTTTT. Its translation: CASSEYRGSTGELFF. The V and J genes are TRBV25-1 and TRBJ2-2, with D perhaps TRBD1 (6 bases). Germline CDR1 and CDR2: MGHDK and SYGVNS. This CDR3 comprises 15 residues. Trimming shortened V by 0 bases and J by 4 bases, and 9 bases separated the two germline ends.